One and the same sample provided the 21 T cell receptor beta chains below, sequenced in a study of T cells in Graves' hyperthyroidism and ophthalmopathy. RNA transcripts yielded amplified TCR beta CDR3 regions. First-round RT-PCR with HTBI primers amplified the TCR CDR3 region. Each CDR3 protein gets one entry after TCRdb re-called the multiplex PCR reads with MiXCR. The repertoire holds over 500,000 distinct CDR3 sequences, with about 16% as singletons. The sequencing sample was made of blood. These receptors all come from a woman younger than 45 with Graves' ophthalmopathy.

The chain carries TRBV27 and TRBJ2-2, with 9 bases fitting TRBD1. Germline V gene sequence: CDR1 MNHEY, CDR2 SMNVEV (reference sequence). This CDR3 comprises 16 residues. V shed 2 bases and J 7 bases; nucleotides not matched to a gene: 8. The CDR3 region is CASSLRQGDISGELFF. DNA for the CDR3: TGTGCCAGCAGTTTAAGACAGGGGGATATCAGCGGGGAGCTGTTTTTT.

The sample holds many counts of this clonotype. The chain joins TRBV18 to TRBJ2-7; 8 bases are a match to TRBD2. CDR1 and CDR2 (germline): KGHSH, LQKENI. This CDR3 is built from 14 residues. Unmatched junction bases numbered 4, after V lost 3 bases and J lost 3 bases. CDR3 loop: CASSPQLADYEQYF. The CDR3 nucleotides read TGTGCCAGCTCACCTCAACTAGCGGACTACGAGCAGTACTTC.

The rearrangement joins TRBV9 to TRBJ1-1; the D is unclear. The CDR3 covers 15 residues. Germline V lookup: CDR1 SGDLS, CDR2 YYNGEE. Trimming cost V 0 bases and J 5 bases, with 14 bases left between them. In nucleotides, the CDR3 is TGTGCCAGCAGCGTAGCCCTTGCGGACTGGACTGAAGCTTTCTTT. This codes for CASSVALADWTEAFF.

This clonotype was counted at least ten times. CDR3 sequence: CAASGIPAGNQPQHF. The CDR3 nucleotides read TGTGCCGCCAGCGGCATCCCAGCGGGAAATCAGCCCCAGCATTTT. This rearrangement joins TRBV27 to TRBJ1-5; unclear D gene. The CDR3 loop spans 15 amino acids. Germline V gene sequence: CDR1 MNHEY, CDR2 SMNVEV (reference sequence). Deletions cut 11 bases from V and 4 bases from J, with 21 bases between.

This clonotype was observed many times. The chain joins TRBV7-2 to TRBJ2-1, with a possible D match to TRBD2 (5 bases). The ends were cut back, 1 base at V and 9 bases at J, with 16 bases in the middle. The CDR3 sequence is 15 residues long. In germline, CDR1 is SGHTA, CDR2 FQGNSA. The CDR3 bases are TGTGCCAGCAGCTTAGAAGGGAGTTTGGAAGTTGAGCAGTTCTTC. Translation gives CASSLEGSLEVEQFF. The variable domain in full, with the rest retrieved from reference TRBV7-2 and TRBJ2-1, is GAGVSQSPSNKVTEKGKDVELRCDPISGHTALYWYRQSLGQGLEFLIYFQGNSAPDKSGLPSDRFSAERTGGSVSTLTIQRTQQEDSAVYLCASSLEGSLEVEQFFGPGTRLTVL.

This clonotype came up many times. CDR3 coding DNA: TGTGCCAGCAGTGAAGCGGACGGGCCACGAGAGACCCAGTACTTC. Translated: CASSEADGPRETQYF. The chain links TRBV6-1 to TRBJ2-5; no clear D. V was shortened by 0 bases and J by 4 bases, with 12 bases between the two germline ends. This CDR3 has 15 amino acids. Germline CDR1 and CDR2: MNHNS and SASEGT.

In regard to this clonotype: A much larger clone differs by one base, so this may be a read error. The chain has TRBV7-2 and TRBJ2-5; the match to TRBD1 covers 8 bases. Germline V gene sequence: CDR1 SGHTA, CDR2 FQGNSA. Trimming removed 5 bases from V and 5 bases from J; junction bases left unmatched: 19. The CDR3 runs 18 residues. In DNA, the CDR3 is TGTGCCAGCAGCCCCCACCCGGGACAGGAGGCGTTCGGGGAGACCCAGTACTTC. It specifies CASSPHPGQEAFGETQYF.

This clonotype came up many times. V gene TRBV20-1 combines with J gene TRBJ1-5; D not certain. Trimming cost V 1 base and J 2 bases, with 12 bases left between them. The CDR3 spans 15 residues. CDR1 and CDR2 from the germline V gene are DFQATT and SNEGSKA (reference sequence). Written as DNA, the CDR3 is TGCAGTGCTAGAGCGAGGGTCGTTGGCAATCAGCCCCAGCATTTT. It codes for CSARARVVGNQPQHF.

This clonotype was seen a handful of times. This chain joins TRBV27 and TRBJ1-5, with 8 bases that match TRBD1. The CDR3 spans 14 residues. The V segment lost 5 bases and the J segment 6 bases; nucleotides outside the gene matches: 6. Germline-derived CDR1 and CDR2 are MNHEY and SMNVEV (reference sequence). CDR3 DNA sequence: TGTGCCAGCAGTCAGGGGGCCGATTTTCAGCCCCAGCATTTT. Encoded protein: CASSQGADFQPQHF.

This clonotype was detected ten times or more. V is TRBV28 and J is TRBJ1-1, with a weak D call TRBD1 (5 bases). The CDR3 spans 13 residues. Trimming cost V 3 bases and J 7 bases, with 12 bases left between them. The germline V gene has CDR1 MDHEN and CDR2 SYDVKM. The CDR3, as DNA: TGTGCCAGCAGTTTTAAGGGGTATATTGAAGCTTTCTTT. This gives the protein CASSFKGYIEAFF.

This clonotype was picked up a small number of times. This chain connects TRBV29-1 to TRBJ1-5; D is uncertain. CDR3 size: 12 residues. V dropped 7 bases and J dropped 0 bases, with 7 bases sitting between them. Germline V gene sequence: CDR1 SQVTM, CDR2 ANQGSEA. The CDR3 spells CSAGDSNQPQHF. The CDR3 DNA is TGCAGCGCCGGGGATAGCAATCAGCCCCAGCATTTT.

This clonotype occurred many times. In nucleotides, the CDR3 is TGTGCCAGCAGCCCCCGACAGGGTCTCTACGAGCAGTACTTC. This gives the protein CASSPRQGLYEQYF. The chain carries TRBV3-1 and TRBJ2-7, with 7 bases matching TRBD1. This CDR3 is 14 amino acids long. The V gene end was trimmed by 4 bases and the J gene end by 3 bases; junction bases not matched to a gene: 6. Germline loops: CDR1 LGHDT, CDR2 YNNKEL (reference sequence).

The rearrangement joins TRBV18 to TRBJ2-1; 8 bases agree with TRBD2. The CDR3 is made up of 16 amino acids. V shed 5 bases and J 2 bases; nucleotides not matched to a gene: 8. Germline V gene data show CDR1 as KGHSH and CDR2 as LQKENI. CDR3 residues: CASSTKAGGTYNEQFF. The CDR3 bases are TGTGCCAGCTCAACAAAGGCGGGAGGAACCTACAATGAGCAGTTCTTC.

In its sample, this clonotype was seen many times. The chain combines TRBV12-3 or TRBV12-4 with TRBJ2-1; 8 bases fit TRBD2. The V and J ends lost 5 bases and 6 bases, in that order; junction bases with no gene match: 12. The CDR3 totals 16 residues. The CDR3 loop reads CASSTRSGSGINEQFF. DNA of the CDR3: TGTGCCAGCAGTACACGAAGCGGGAGCGGGATCAATGAGCAGTTCTTC.

The V gene is TRBV14, the J gene TRBJ2-1; D unresolved. The CDR3 contains 12 residues. Per the germline V gene, CDR1 is SGHDN and CDR2 is FVKESK. V lost 4 bases, J lost 9 bases, and 10 bases lay in between. As DNA, the CDR3 is TGTGCCAGCAGCCCCAATGGCCCTGAGCAGTTCTTC. Protein product: CASSPNGPEQFF.

This clonotype was picked up many times. V gene TRBV30 combines with J gene TRBJ2-1, with D possibly being TRBD2 (6 bases). Looked up from germline, CDR1 is GTSNPN and CDR2 is SVGIG (reference sequence). V lost 1 base to trimming and J lost 0 bases, with 10 bases between them. This CDR3 is 15 amino acids long. The CDR3 nucleotides are TGTGCCTGGAGTGGGGGGGACCCCTCCTACAATGAGCAGTTCTTC. This sequence encodes CAWSGGDPSYNEQFF.

In this sample, this clonotype turned up a few times. The chain links TRBV6-1 to TRBJ2-7, with D possibly being TRBD2 (5 bases). Germline CDR1 is MNHNS and CDR2 is SASEGT. V was pared by 4 bases and J by 5 bases, with 15 bases between. CDR3 length: 14 residues. The CDR3 DNA reads TGTGCCAGCAGTGCCGGGCCCCCCGGGGACGAGCAGTACTTC. Translating gives CASSAGPPGDEQYF.

This clonotype came up many times. This chain connects TRBV30 to TRBJ2-7, with 7 bases that match TRBD2. The CDR3 totals 12 residues. CDR1 is GTSNPN and CDR2 is SVGIG in the germline V gene (reference sequence). Trimming cost V 5 bases and J 5 bases; bases outside gene matches: 6. The chain's CDR3 is CAWSLGGDEQYF. CDR3 coding DNA: TGTGCCTGGTCCCTTGGGGGGGACGAGCAGTACTTC.

This clonotype was counted only a few times. The chain links TRBV6-1 to TRBJ2-1, with 9 nucleotides matching TRBD2. Germline-derived CDR1 and CDR2 are MNHNS and SASEGT. The CDR3 is made up of 16 amino acids. With 5 bases clipped from V and 10 bases from J, the junction kept 15 bases outside the gene matches. The CDR3 region is CASSSSGTSRYKEQFF. For the CDR3, the DNA is TGTGCCAGCAGTTCGAGTGGGACTAGCAGATATAAGGAGCAGTTCTTC.

Ten or more counts support this clonotype. The J gene is TRBJ2-5, the V gene TRBV25-1, with a weak D call TRBD2 (6 bases). Trimming stripped 0 bases from V and 1 base from J, with 15 bases between. Germline loops: CDR1 MGHDK, CDR2 SYGVNS. The CDR3 consists of 17 residues. In nucleotides, the CDR3 is TGTGCCAGCAGTGAATACCACAGGAGGGAGTTCCAAGAGACCCAGTACTTC. Encoded protein: CASSEYHRREFQETQYF. The full variable domain, its missing parts supplied by reference TRBV25-1 and TRBJ2-5, is EADIYQTPRYLVIGTGKKITLECSQTMGHDKMYWYQQDPGMELHLIHYSYGVNSTEKGDLSSESTVSRIRTEHFPLTLESARPSHTSQYLCASSEYHRREFQETQYFGPGTRLLVL.

This clonotype has a count of ten or more. The chain links TRBV7-2 to TRBJ2-1; 11 bases fit TRBD1. Germline assignment: CDR1 SGHTA and CDR2 FQGNSA. This CDR3 region has 16 residues. J gave up 7 bases and V 1 base, and 6 bases lay outside the gene matches. CDR3 residues: CASSLVFGQGANEQFF. The CDR3, as DNA: TGTGCCAGCAGCTTAGTTTTCGGACAGGGGGCTAATGAGCAGTTCTTC. Drawing the rest from reference TRBV7-2 and TRBJ2-1, the complete variable domain is GAGVSQSPSNKVTEKGKDVELRCDPISGHTALYWYRQSLGQGLEFLIYFQGNSAPDKSGLPSDRFSAERTGGSVSTLTIQRTQQEDSAVYLCASSLVFGQGANEQFFGPGTRLTVL.